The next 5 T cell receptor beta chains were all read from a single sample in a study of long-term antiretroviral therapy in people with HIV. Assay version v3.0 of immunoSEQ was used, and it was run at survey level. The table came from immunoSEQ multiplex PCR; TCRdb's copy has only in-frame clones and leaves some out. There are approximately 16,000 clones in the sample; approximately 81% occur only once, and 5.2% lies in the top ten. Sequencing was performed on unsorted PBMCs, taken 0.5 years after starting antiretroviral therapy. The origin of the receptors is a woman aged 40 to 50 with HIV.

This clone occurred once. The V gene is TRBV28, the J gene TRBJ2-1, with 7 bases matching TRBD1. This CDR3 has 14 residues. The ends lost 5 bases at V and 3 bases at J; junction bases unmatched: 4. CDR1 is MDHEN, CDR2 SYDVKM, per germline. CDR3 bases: TGTGCCAGCAGTGACGGGACAGACTACAATGAGCAGTTCTTC. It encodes CASSDGTDYNEQFF.

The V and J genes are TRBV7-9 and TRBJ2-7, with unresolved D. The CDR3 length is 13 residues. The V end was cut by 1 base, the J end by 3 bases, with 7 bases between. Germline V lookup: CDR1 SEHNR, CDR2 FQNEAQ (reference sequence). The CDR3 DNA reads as TGTGCCAGCAGCTTAGGGTTTGTCTACGAGCAGTACTTC. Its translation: CASSLGFVYEQYF.

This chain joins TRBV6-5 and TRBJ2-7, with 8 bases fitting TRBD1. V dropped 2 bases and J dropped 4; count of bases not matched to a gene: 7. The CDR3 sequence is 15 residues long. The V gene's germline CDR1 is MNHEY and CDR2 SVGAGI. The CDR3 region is CASSYAQGAEYEQYF. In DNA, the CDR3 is TGTGCCAGCAGTTACGCCCAGGGGGCAGAATACGAGCAGTACTTC.

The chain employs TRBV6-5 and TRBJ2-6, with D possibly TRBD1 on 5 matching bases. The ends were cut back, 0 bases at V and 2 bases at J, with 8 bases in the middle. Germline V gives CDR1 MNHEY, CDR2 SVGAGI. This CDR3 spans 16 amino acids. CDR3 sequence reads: CASSYSQEPGANVLTF. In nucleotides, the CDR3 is TGTGCCAGCAGTTACTCACAGGAGCCTGGGGCCAACGTCCTGACTTTC.

CDR3 DNA: TGTGCCAGCAGAAATAATGAAAAACTGTTTTTT. Its protein product is CASRNNEKLFF. The chain employs TRBV6-5 and TRBJ1-4; D ambiguous. CDR1 and CDR2 (germline): MNHEY, SVGAGI. The CDR3 totals 11 residues. Between the trimmed V and J ends, which lost 6 bases and 4 bases, there was a span of 3 bases.